Here is one T cell receptor beta chain with its context. These data come from a study of technical replicates of blood from four donors. Sequenced by immunoSEQ multiplex PCR; TCRdb stores in-frame clones only, minus some. The data hold some 70,000 clones, with under 98% observed a single time. This CDR3 region has 13 residues. The V gene's germline CDR1 is MNHEY and CDR2 SVGAGI. The ends lost 5 bases at V and 7 bases at J; junction bases unmatched: 4. The clonotype originates from a human donor in good health. This chain joins TRBV6-5 and TRBJ2-1; 8 nucleotides match TRBD1. The sequenced material came from T cells isolated from PBMCs. CDR3 amino acids: CASSGQGMNEQFF. The CDR3, as DNA: TGTGCCAGCAGTGGACAGGGTATGAATGAGCAGTTCTTC.